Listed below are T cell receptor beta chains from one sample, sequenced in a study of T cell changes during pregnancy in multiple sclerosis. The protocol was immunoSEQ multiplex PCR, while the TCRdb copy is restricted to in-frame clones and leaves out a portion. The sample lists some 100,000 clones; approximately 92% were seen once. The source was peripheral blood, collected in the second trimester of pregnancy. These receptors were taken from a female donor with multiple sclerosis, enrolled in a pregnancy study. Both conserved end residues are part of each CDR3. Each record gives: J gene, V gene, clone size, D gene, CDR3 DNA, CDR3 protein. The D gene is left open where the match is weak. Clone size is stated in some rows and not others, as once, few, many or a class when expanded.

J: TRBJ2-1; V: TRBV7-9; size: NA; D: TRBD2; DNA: TGTGCCAGCAGCTTAACCAACATAGCGGGGGGGACCAATGAGCAGTTCTTC; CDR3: CASSLTNIAGGTNEQFF
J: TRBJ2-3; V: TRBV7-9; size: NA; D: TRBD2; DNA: TGTGCCAGCAGCTTAGAAGGTAGCGGGAGGGCCGATCCCTATACGCAGTATTTT; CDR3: CASSLEGSGRADPYTQYF
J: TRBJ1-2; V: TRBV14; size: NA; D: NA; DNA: TGTGCCAGCAGCCCCGGGGGGTTGGATGGCTACACCTTC; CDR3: CASSPGGLDGYTF
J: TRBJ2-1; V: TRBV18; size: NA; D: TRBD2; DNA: TGTGCTAGCTCCCCCTTTGCGCGGCTAGCGGGGGATGAGCAGTTCTTC; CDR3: CASSPFARLAGDEQFF
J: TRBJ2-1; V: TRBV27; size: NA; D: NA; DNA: TGTGCCAGCCTGGAGGGCGATGAGCAGTTCTTC; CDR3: CASLEGDEQFF
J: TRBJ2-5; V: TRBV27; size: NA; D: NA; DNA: TGTGCCAGCAGTTCCCAGAGGGGGATCGGAGAGACCCAGTACTTC; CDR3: CASSSQRGIGETQYF
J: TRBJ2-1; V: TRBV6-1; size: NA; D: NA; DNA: TGTGCCACCACGTCCCCAAATGAACCTAAGCAGTTCTTC; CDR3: CATTSPNEPKQFF
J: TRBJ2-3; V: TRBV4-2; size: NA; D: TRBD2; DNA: TGTGCCAGCAGCCAGGGACTAGCGGGAACAGATACGCAGTATTTT; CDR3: CASSQGLAGTDTQYF
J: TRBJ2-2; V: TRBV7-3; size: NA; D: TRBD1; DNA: TGTGCCAGCAGCCTTCGACAGGGGAACACCGGGGAGCTGTTTTTT; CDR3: CASSLRQGNTGELFF
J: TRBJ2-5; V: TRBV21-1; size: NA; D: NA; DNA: TGTGCCAGCAGGCATGTCGCACTAGCGGGACAACAAGAGACCCAGTACTTC; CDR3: CASRHVALAGQQETQYF
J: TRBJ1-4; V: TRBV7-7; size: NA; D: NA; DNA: TGTGCCAGCAGCTTAGAGGGGCAGGGGCATAATGAAAAACTGTTTTTT; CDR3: CASSLEGQGHNEKLFF
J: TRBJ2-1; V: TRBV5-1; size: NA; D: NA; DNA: TGCGCCAGCAGCTTGACGGGGATCTACAATGAGCAGTTCTTC; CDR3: CASSLTGIYNEQFF
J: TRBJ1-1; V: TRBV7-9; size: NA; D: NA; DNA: TGTGCCAGCAGTAGGGGGGGTGCTGAAGCTTTCTTT; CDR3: CASSRGGAEAFF
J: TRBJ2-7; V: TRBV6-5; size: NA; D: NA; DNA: TGTGCCAGCAGTTACCGGTCATCTTACTCCTACGAGCAGTACTTC; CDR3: CASSYRSSYSYEQYF
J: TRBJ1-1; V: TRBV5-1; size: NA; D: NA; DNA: TGCGCCAGCAGCCCGCTTGGGTCGCGCAGCAGGATGAACACTGAAGCTTTCTTT; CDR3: CASSPLGSRSRMNTEAFF
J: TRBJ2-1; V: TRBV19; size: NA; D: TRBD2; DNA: TGTGCCAGTAGTCCCCGGGGTAGCGGGAGCTACAATGAGCAGTTCTTC; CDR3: CASSPRGSGSYNEQFF
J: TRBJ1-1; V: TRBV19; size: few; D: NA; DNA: TGTGCCAGTAGGATGGACAAGTTTGGAACTGAAGCTTTCTTT; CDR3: CASRMDKFGTEAFF
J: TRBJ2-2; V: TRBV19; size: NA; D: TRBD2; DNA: TGTGCCAGTAGTAGTGCGGGAGGGTACACCGGGGAGCTGTTTTTT; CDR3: CASSSAGGYTGELFF
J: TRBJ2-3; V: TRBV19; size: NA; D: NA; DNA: TGTGCCAGTAGTATAGCTGGCACAGATACGCAGTATTTT; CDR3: CASSIAGTDTQYF
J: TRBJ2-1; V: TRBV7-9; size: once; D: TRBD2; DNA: TGTGCCAGCAGCTTAAGGGGATCGGGACTAGCGACAAATGAGCAGTTCTTC; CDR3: CASSLRGSGLATNEQFF
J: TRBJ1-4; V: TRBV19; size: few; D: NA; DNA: TGTGCCAGTAGTGGTGCAGGGATGAACGAAAAACTGTTTTTT; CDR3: CASSGAGMNEKLFF
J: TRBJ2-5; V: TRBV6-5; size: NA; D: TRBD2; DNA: TGTGCCAGCTATCCCTCTGGACTAGCGGGGGGCCCCCAGTACTTC; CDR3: CASYPSGLAGGPQYF
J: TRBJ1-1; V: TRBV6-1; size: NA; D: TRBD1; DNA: TGTGCCATCGACGGAAACAGGGGAAGGTACACTGAAGCTTTCTTT; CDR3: CAIDGNRGRYTEAFF
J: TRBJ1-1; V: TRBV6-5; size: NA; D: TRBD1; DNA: TGTGCCAGCAGTTACAGAAGACAGGGGGCGAACACTGAAGCTTTCTTT; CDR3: CASSYRRQGANTEAFF
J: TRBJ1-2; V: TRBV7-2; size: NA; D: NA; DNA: TGTGCCAGCAGCTTAGAAATCACGGGCTATGGCTACACCTTC; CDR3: CASSLEITGYGYTF
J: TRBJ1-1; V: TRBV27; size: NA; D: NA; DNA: TGTGCCAGCAGACTACGGGGGATTGCTGAAGCTTTCTTT; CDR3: CASRLRGIAEAFF
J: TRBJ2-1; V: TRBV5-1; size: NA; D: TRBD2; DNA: TGCGCCAGCAGCCGGACTAGCGGAAGCCATGAGCAGTTCTTC; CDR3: CASSRTSGSHEQFF
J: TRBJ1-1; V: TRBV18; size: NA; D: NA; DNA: TGTGCCAGCTCACCTAACAGGGATTTAGATTTGGGTGAAGCTTTCTTT; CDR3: CASSPNRDLDLGEAFF
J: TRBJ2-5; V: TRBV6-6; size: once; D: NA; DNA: TGTGCCAGCAGCTTAGCGGACCAAGAGACCCAGTACTTC; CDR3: CASSLADQETQYF
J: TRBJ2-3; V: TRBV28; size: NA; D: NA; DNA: TGTGCCAGCAGTTCGTCGGTTTTAAAAACAGATACGCAGTATTTT; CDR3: CASSSSVLKTDTQYF
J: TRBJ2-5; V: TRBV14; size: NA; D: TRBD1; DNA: TGTGCCAGCAGCCAGGGACAGTTCAAAGAGACCCAGTACTTC; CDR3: CASSQGQFKETQYF
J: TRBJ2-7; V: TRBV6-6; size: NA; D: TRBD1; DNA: TGTGCCAGCAGGGAGACAGGGAACGGCTACGAGCAGTACTTC; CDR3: CASRETGNGYEQYF
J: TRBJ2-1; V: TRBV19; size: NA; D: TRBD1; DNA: TGTGCCAGTGAGGGGGCTCCAAGAGGGAATGAGCAGTTCTTC; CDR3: CASEGAPRGNEQFF
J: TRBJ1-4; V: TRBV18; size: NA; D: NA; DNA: TGTGCCAGCTCACCAGGGCGAGCTAGGGGTGAAAAACTGTTTTTT; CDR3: CASSPGRARGEKLFF
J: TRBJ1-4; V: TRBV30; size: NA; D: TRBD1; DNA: TGTGCCTGGAGTGCCCGGAGGGGACAGTCTAATGAAAAACTGTTTTTT; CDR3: CAWSARRGQSNEKLFF
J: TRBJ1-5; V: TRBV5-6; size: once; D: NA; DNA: TGTGCCAGCAGCTTAGGGGTTGTTCAGCCCCAGCATTTT; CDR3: CASSLGVVQPQHF
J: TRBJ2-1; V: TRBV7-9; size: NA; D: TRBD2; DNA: TGTGCCAGCAGCTTATCTAGACTAGCCTGGAATGAGCAGTTCTTC; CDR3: CASSLSRLAWNEQFF
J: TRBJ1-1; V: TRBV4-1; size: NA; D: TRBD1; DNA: TGCGCCAGCAGCCGCAACAGGGGGACCACTGAAGCTTTCTTT; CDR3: CASSRNRGTTEAFF
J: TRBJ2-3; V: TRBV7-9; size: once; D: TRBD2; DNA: TGTGCCAGCAGCCCTATCGGGGGGGATACGCAGTATTTT; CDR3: CASSPIGGDTQYF
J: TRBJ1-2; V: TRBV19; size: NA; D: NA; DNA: TGTGCCAGTAGTATAGTGTCCGGGTCGAACTATGGCTACACCTTC; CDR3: CASSIVSGSNYGYTF
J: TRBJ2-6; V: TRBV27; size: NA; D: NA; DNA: TGTGCCAGCAGTTTTTTCACCCTGGCCAGGGCCAACGTCCTGACTTTC; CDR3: CASSFFTLARANVLTF
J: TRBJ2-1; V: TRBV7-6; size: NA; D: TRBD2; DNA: TGTGCCAGCGCGGGAGGAGTTATCAATGAGCAGTTCTTC; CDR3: CASAGGVINEQFF
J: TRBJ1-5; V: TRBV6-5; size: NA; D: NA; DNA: TGTGCCAGCAGTTCCTCAGGGAGGGATCAGCCCCAGCATTTT; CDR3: CASSSSGRDQPQHF
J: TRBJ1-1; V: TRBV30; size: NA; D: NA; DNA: TGTGCCTTTACAGGTATAACTGAAGCTTTCTTT; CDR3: CAFTGITEAFF
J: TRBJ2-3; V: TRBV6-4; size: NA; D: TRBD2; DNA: TGTGCCAGCAGTGCCTTAGCGGGGGGTAGAGATACGCAGTATTTT; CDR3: CASSALAGGRDTQYF